This passage covers 13 T cell receptor beta chains from one sample sequenced in a study of blood T cell repertoires in COVID-19. Data came from immunoSEQ multiplex PCR; TCRdb stores just in-frame clones and leaves some out. The table has some 130,000 clones, around 84% seen once; the top ten hold 15% to 20%. Sequencing was done on a sample of peripheral blood. The receptors were sampled from a woman older than 75 with acute or convalescent COVID-19.

This sequence joins TRBV9 and TRBJ1-1, with 10 bases fitting TRBD1. After removal of 0 bases from V and 0 bases from J, the junction contained 8 bases not matched to a gene. Germline V CDR1 and CDR2: SGDLS, YYNGEE. This CDR3 has 18 amino acids. The CDR3 nucleotides are TGTGCCAGCAGCGTAGGACAGGGGGCTGGCTCCATGAACACTGAAGCTTTCTTT. Its protein is CASSVGQGAGSMNTEAFF.

CDR3 nucleotides: TGTGCCAGCAGCTTACTTAATGCCTGGGCTCCCCTCACTGAAGCTTTCTTT. As protein: CASSLLNAWAPLTEAFF. The chain is built from TRBV7-9 and TRBJ1-1; unclear D gene. The germline gives CDR1 SEHNR, CDR2 FQNEAQ (reference sequence). Trimming removed 2 bases from V and 4 bases from J, with 20 bases in between. The CDR3 spans 17 residues.

This chain joins TRBV5-4 and TRBJ1-1; maybe TRBD1 (5 bases). CDR3 size: 15 residues. Trimming took off 3 bases at V and 1 base at J, with 13 bases between the two ends. The germline gives CDR1 SGHNT, CDR2 YYREEE (reference sequence). CDR3 residues: CASSSSGYTNTEAFF. CDR3 in DNA: TGTGCCAGCAGCTCATCAGGGTATACGAACACTGAAGCTTTCTTT.

This chain joins TRBV10-3 and TRBJ2-3; 8 bases line up with TRBD1. The germline CDR1 and CDR2 sequences are ENHRY and SYGVKD. The ends lost 0 bases at V and 2 bases at J; junction bases unmatched: 7. The CDR3 spans 17 residues. The CDR3 spells CAISESNAGGHTDTQYF. The CDR3 bases are TGTGCCATCAGTGAGTCGAATGCAGGGGGCCACACAGATACGCAGTATTTT.

The V gene is TRBV2, the J gene TRBJ2-7; tentative D call: TRBD2 (5 bases). This CDR3 is built from 13 residues. Germline CDR1 reads SNHLY; CDR2 reads FYNNEI. The germline V and J ends were trimmed by 6 bases and 2 bases, with 11 bases remaining between them. The CDR3 loop is CASRGEFAYEQYF. CDR3 in DNA: TGTGCCAGCAGGGGAGAATTTGCCTACGAGCAGTACTTC. Together with reference TRBV2 and TRBJ2-7, the CDR3 gives the full variable domain: EPEVTQTPSHQVTQMGQEVILRCVPISNHLYFYWYRQILGQKVEFLVSFYNNEISEKSEIFDDQFSVERPDGSNFTLKIRSTKLEDSAMYFCASRGEFAYEQYFGPGTRLTVT.

The chain employs TRBV5-1 and TRBJ2-2; D is uncertain. CDR1 is SGHRS and CDR2 is YFSETQ in the germline V gene. This CDR3 is built from 14 residues. Trimming removed 0 bases from V and 1 base from J, with 4 bases in between. The CDR3 sequence: CASSLDRNTGELFF. The CDR3 nucleotides read TGCGCCAGCAGCTTGGACAGGAACACCGGGGAGCTGTTTTTT.

V usage is TRBV19 and J usage is TRBJ2-2; 8 nucleotides match TRBD1. The CDR3 consists of 17 residues. V dropped 3 bases and J dropped 4; count of bases not matched to a gene: 10. Germline lookup yields CDR1 LNHDA and CDR2 SQIVND (reference sequence). Written as DNA, the CDR3 is TGTGCCAGTAGTATGCGGTCAGGGGGCAGTTTCACCGGGGAGCTGTTTTTT. Translated: CASSMRSGGSFTGELFF. Drawing the rest from reference TRBV19 and TRBJ2-2, the complete variable domain is DGGITQSPKYLFRKEGQNVTLSCEQNLNHDAMYWYRQDPGQGLRLIYYSQIVNDFQKGDIAEGYSVSREKKESFPLTVTSAQKNPTAFYLCASSMRSGGSFTGELFFGEGSRLTVL.

V usage is TRBV4-3 and J usage is TRBJ2-3; D call uncertain. Trimming pared 3 bases from V and 2 bases from J, leaving 9 bases between. The CDR3 extends over 14 amino acids. Germline-derived CDR1 and CDR2 are LGHNA and YSLEER. CDR3 amino acids: CASSQTQDTDTQYF. The CDR3 DNA sequence: TGCGCCAGCAGCCAGACCCAGGACACAGATACGCAGTATTTT.

The chain recombines TRBV19 with TRBJ1-3; D unclear. The germline CDR1 and CDR2 sequences are LNHDA and SQIVND (reference sequence). The CDR3 is 15 amino acids. V dropped 7 bases and J dropped 0 bases, with 13 bases sitting between them. The CDR3 nucleotides read TGTGCCAGTAAAGGTCTACAGAGCTCTGGAAACACCATATATTTT. Protein product: CASKGLQSSGNTIYF.

The rearrangement links TRBV27 to TRBJ1-5; 9 nucleotides agree with TRBD1. This CDR3 region has 14 residues. Germline trimming cut 5 bases from V and 4 bases from J; bases unmatched to any gene: 3. From germline, CDR1 is MNHEY and CDR2 SMNVEV (reference sequence). CDR3 residues: CASSGTGPNQPQHF. The CDR3 DNA is TGTGCCAGCAGTGGGACAGGGCCAAATCAGCCCCAGCATTTT.

The chain couples TRBV7-8 to TRBJ1-5, with 11 nucleotides matching TRBD1. CDR1 and CDR2 from the germline V gene are SGHVS and FQNEAQ. CDR3 length: 14 residues. J was trimmed by 9 bases and V by 5 bases; bases with no gene match: 6. In DNA form, the CDR3 reads TGTGCCAGCAGCCTGGACAGGGGGCTTGGGCCCCAGCATTTT. It translates to CASSLDRGLGPQHF.

V is TRBV4-1 and J is TRBJ1-5; tentative D call: TRBD1 (5 bases). Germline V gene lookup returns CDR1 MGHRA and CDR2 YSYEKL. Trimming cost V 4 bases and J 2 bases, with 9 bases left between them. CDR3 size: 14 residues. The CDR3: CASSRGGGNQPQHF. DNA of the CDR3: TGCGCCAGCAGCCGCGGGGGGGGCAATCAGCCCCAGCATTTT.

This chain connects TRBV11-2 to TRBJ1-6, with D uncertain. Germline CDR1 and CDR2: SGHAT and FQNNGV. V was cut by 3 bases and J by 7 bases, with 4 bases left in between. The CDR3 spans 12 residues. CDR3 amino acids: CASSLRNSPLHF. The CDR3 coding sequence is TGTGCCAGCAGCTTGAGGAATTCACCCCTCCACTTT. Looking up the rest from reference TRBV11-2 and TRBJ1-6 gives the full variable domain: EAGVAQSPRYKIIEKRQSVAFWCNPISGHATLYWYQQILGQGPKLLIQFQNNGVVDDSQLPKDRFSAERLKGVDSTLKIQPAKLEDSAVYLCASSLRNSPLHFGNGTRLTVT.